A selection of T cell receptor beta chains follows, all from one sample in a study of blood T cell repertoires in COVID-19. TCRdb keeps only in-frame clones here, not all; method: immunoSEQ multiplex PCR. The sample includes 100,000 or so clones, around 79% of them seen just once. Sequenced sample: peripheral blood. The receptors stem from a man between 70 and 80 years old with active or convalescent COVID-19. Each CDR3 is given without its conserved first and last residue.

j_call cdr3_length v_call cdr3_aa
TRBJ1-2 13 TRBV7-9 ASSQGDTRGYGYT
TRBJ2-3 14 TRBV10-3 AISESTSGGIDTQY
TRBJ1-1 12 TRBV9 ASSSDSPGGEAF
TRBJ1-1 12 TRBV19 ASLPTGMNTEAF
TRBJ2-1 16 TRBV5-1 ASSSEGTSAKLYNEQF
TRBJ1-3 15 TRBV5-1 ASSLVQGGSSGNTIY
TRBJ2-7 11 TRBV12-5 ASGSSDIYEQY
TRBJ1-2 17 TRBV5-4 ASSLIGGPDKGRNYGYT
TRBJ1-2 11 TRBV27 ASSDRSRHGYT
TRBJ2-1 12 TRBV10-1 ASSRDRGYNEQF
TRBJ2-2 12 TRBV7-7 ASSSSGGAGELF
TRBJ2-2 13 TRBV6-5 ASSFRTGNTGELF
TRBJ2-1 10 TRBV11-2 ASSAHLHEQF
TRBJ1-2 17 TRBV27 ASSHQYWDSSQRFRGYT
TRBJ2-7 12 TRBV28 ASSPRLAGTEQY
TRBJ1-1 12 TRBV2 ASSDVQKNTEAF